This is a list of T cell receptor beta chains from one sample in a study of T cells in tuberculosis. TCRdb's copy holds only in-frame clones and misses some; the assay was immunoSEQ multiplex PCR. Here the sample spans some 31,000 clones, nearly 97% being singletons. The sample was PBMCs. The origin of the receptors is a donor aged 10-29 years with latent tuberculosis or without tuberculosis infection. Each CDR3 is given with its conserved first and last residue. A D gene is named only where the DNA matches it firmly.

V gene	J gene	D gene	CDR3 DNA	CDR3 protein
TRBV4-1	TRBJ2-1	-	TGCGCCAGCAGCCAAGAGGGGCTCACCTCCAATGAGCAGTTCTTC	CASSQEGLTSNEQFF
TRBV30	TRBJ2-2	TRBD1	TGTGCCTGGAGCGGATTACCCGGGACAGGGGACACCGGGGAGCTGTTTTTT	CAWSGLPGTGDTGELFF
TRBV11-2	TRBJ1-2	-	TGTGCCAGCAGCTCTGACCTAACAGGGATATATGGCTACACCTTC	CASSSDLTGIYGYTF
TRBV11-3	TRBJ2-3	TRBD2	TGTGCCAGCAGCTTCAGAGGCACTAGCGGGGCAGATACGCAGTATTTT	CASSFRGTSGADTQYF
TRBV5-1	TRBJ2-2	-	TGCGCCAGCAGCTTGGTTGAGAATTTGGCCGGGGAGCTGTTTTTT	CASSLVENLAGELFF
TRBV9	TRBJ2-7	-	TGTGCCAGCAGCGGAGGGGGTCACGGCCCGGTGGACGAGCAGTACTTC	CASSGGGHGPVDEQYF
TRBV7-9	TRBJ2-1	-	TGTGCCAGCAGCTTAGTATCGCTAGGGGGGGATGAGCAGTTCTTC	CASSLVSLGGDEQFF
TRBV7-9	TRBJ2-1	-	TGTGCCAGCAGCCTGAAACTAAATGAGCAGTTCTTC	CASSLKLNEQFF
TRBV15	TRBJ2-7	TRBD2	TGTGCCACCAGCAACCAACGTCGGACGGATATACTAGCGGGGGGCCTCTACGAGCAGTACTTC	CATSNQRRTDILAGGLYEQYF
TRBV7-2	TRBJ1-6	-	TGTGCCAGCAGCTTAACAGCTTCACCCCTCCACTTT	CASSLTASPLHF
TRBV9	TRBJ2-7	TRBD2	TGTGCCAGCAGCGTAGCCCCTAGCGGCTACGAGCAGTACTTC	CASSVAPSGYEQYF
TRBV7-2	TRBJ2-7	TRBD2	TGTGCCAGCAGCTTGGGGGGGATATCCTACGAGCAGTACTTC	CASSLGGISYEQYF
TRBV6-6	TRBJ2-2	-	TGTGCCAGCAGTACACGAGGCGGGGACACCGGGGAGCTGTTTTTT	CASSTRGGDTGELFF
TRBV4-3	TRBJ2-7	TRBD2	TGCGCCAGCAGCCATCGACTGGCGGGGGGCCAAAGCTCCTACGAGCAGTACTTC	CASSHRLAGGQSSYEQYF
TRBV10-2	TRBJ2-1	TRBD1	TGCGCCAGCAGTGGGACAGGGTCCTACAATGAGCAGTTCTTC	CASSGTGSYNEQFF
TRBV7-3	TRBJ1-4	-	TGTGCCAGCAGCATGGGGGCAGATCCAACTAATGAAAAACTGTTTTTT	CASSMGADPTNEKLFF
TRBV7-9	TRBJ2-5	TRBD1	TGTGCCAGCAGCTTACCCCGACAGGGTGGCCAAGAGACCCAGTACTTC	CASSLPRQGGQETQYF